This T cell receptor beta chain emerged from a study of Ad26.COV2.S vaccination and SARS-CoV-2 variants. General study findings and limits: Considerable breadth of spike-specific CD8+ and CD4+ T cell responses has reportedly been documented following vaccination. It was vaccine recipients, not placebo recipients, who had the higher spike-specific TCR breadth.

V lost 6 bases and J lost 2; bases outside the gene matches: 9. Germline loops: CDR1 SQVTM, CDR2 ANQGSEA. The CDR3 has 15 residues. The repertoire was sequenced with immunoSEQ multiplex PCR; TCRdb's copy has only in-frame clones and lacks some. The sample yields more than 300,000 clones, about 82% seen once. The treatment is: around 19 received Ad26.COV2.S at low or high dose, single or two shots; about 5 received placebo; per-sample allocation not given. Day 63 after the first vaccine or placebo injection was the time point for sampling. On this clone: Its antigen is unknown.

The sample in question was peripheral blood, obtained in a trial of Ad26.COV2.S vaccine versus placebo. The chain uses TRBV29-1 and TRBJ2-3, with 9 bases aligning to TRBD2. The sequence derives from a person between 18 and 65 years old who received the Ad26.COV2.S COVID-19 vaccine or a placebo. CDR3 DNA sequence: TGCAGCGTGACCTTGGCGGGGGGGCCCACAGATACGCAGTATTTT. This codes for CSVTLAGGPTDTQYF.